This T cell receptor (beta chain) is from a study of T cell responses to AZD1222 COVID-19 vaccine (dated by TCRdb to 2020 to 2022). For context, the study as a whole: TCR sequencing was performed for about 240 trial participants, of whom roughly 200 were given two doses of AZD1222 and around 25 were given two doses of MenACWY control vaccine. Trial participants were enrolled by age into subgroups of 18-55, 56-69 and 70-plus years, and roughly 150, 30 and 60 TCR-sequenced participants, respectively, were included in these subgroups. The paper as a whole reports these results and caveats: The 56-69-year group was small, and its depth increase did not reach significance, likely because of low power. A significant rise in spike-specific TCR breadth and depth was observed after two AZD1222 doses relative to day 0 and relative to MenACWY recipients. Nearly half of unique spike-specific TCRs reportedly recognized epitopes outside regions mutated in the B.1.351 and B.1.1.7 variants. Participants were mostly white British, with more females than males. The authors suggested clonal diversity may have been underestimated. CD4 TCRs associated with the vaccine covered the entire spike protein, and the dominant responses were in regions 160-218 and 743-854. No day 14 peak-response samples were available, so repertoires were characterized only after the peak T cell response. Conclusions about previously exposed vaccinees are limited because only a handful of AZD1222 recipients were SARS-CoV-2 seropositive at baseline.

The CDR3 regions of human TCRbeta chains were subjected to immunosequencing. Concerning the study's data processing: Repertoire TCRs were checked for matches against a reference library of SARS-CoV-2-specific TCRs that had been generated using the MIRA antigen-specificity platform. Breadth was defined as the fraction of unique TCRs that were SARS-CoV-2-associated. Depth was defined as the fraction of total T cells that were SARS-CoV-2-associated. Using the MIRA data, every spike-specific TCR was mapped to the spike region that the TCR reacted to and assigned to either a CD4 or a CD8 class. Log10-transformed breadth and depth values were compared by one-way ANOVA with Sidak's multiple comparisons tests. TCRdb's version of the immuneACCESS table is confined to in-frame rearrangements and falls short of the full clone set. An unresolved V gene accounts for under half of the shortfall where checked; the remainder is of unknown origin. V and J calls plus clone size are reproduced from that table; the DNA served to infer D and trimming. The sample table holds about 78,000 clones, of which 88% were seen once. Of the sample, 5% is held by the ten largest clones.

This specimen's time point label, interpreted: baseline before first vaccination. This sample's treatment or condition label indicates: meningococcal conjugate vaccine given as trial control. Vaccinee samples came from UK trials COV001 and COV002, including a single-blind randomized controlled phase 2/3 trial of AZD1222 (ChAdOx1 nCoV-19) in healthy adults. For TCRbeta chain sequencing, PBMC samples were collected from trial participants at day 0 and at day 28 after the second dose. Remarks on this clone: Its antigen has not been determined. Nothing much larger sits one base from this clone, and base qualities are not available.

The germline V gene specifies SNHLY as CDR1 and FYNNEI as CDR2. The trim is 2 bases for V and 7 bases for J, with a gap of 14 bases between the germline ends. The cysteine opens and the phenylalanine closes a CDR3 of 15 amino acids. CDR3 DNA is the only sequence kept; it has 45 bases, read in frame from the first base. The clonotype was recovered from an adult in good health. Here the chain combines TRBV2 and TRBJ2-2; a weak D assignment points to TRBD1 (5 bases agree). The source was peripheral blood, collected on day 0 of MenACWY control vaccination. The CDR3 corresponds to CASSESLGAIGELFF. The sequenced DNA is TGTGCCAGCAGTGAATCCCTAGGGGCTATCGGGGAGCTGTTTTTT.